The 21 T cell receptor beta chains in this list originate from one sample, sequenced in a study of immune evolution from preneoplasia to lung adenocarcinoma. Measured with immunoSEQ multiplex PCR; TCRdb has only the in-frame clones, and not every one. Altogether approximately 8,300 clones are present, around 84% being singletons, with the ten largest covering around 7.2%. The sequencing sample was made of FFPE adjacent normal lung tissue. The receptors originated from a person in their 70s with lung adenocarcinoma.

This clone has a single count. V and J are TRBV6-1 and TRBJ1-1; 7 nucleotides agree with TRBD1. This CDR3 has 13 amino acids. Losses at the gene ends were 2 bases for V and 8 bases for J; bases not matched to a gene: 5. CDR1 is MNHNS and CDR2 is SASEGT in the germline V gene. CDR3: CASSESEQGEAFF. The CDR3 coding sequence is TGTGCCAGCAGTGAAAGTGAACAGGGGGAAGCTTTCTTT.

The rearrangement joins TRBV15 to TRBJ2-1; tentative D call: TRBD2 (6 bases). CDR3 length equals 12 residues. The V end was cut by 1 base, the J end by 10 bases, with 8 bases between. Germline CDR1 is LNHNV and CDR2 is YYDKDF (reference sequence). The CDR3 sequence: CATSRAEGEQFF. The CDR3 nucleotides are TGTGCCACCAGCAGAGCGGAGGGGGAGCAGTTCTTC.

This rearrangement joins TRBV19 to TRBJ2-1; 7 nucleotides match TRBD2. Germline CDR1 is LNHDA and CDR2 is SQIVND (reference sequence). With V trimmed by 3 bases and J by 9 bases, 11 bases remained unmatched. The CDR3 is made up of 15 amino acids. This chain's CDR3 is CASSMISGLGGEQFF. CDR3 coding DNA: TGTGCCAGTAGTATGATTAGCGGGTTGGGCGGTGAGCAGTTCTTC. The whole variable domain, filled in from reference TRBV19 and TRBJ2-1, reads DGGITQSPKYLFRKEGQNVTLSCEQNLNHDAMYWYRQDPGQGLRLIYYSQIVNDFQKGDIAEGYSVSREKKESFPLTVTSAQKNPTAFYLCASSMISGLGGEQFFGPGTRLTVL.

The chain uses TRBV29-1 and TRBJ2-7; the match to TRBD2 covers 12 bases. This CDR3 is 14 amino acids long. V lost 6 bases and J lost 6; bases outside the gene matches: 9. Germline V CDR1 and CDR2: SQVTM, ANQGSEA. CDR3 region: CSVGASGRVGEQYF. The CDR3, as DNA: TGCAGCGTGGGGGCTAGCGGGAGGGTAGGCGAGCAGTACTTC.

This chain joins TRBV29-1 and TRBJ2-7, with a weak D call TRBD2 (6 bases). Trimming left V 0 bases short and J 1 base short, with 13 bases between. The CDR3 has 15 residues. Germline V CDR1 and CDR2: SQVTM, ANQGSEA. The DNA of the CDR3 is TGCAGCGTTGAAGAACCCGGGAGCGCATCCTACGAGCAGTACTTC. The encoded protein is CSVEEPGSASYEQYF.

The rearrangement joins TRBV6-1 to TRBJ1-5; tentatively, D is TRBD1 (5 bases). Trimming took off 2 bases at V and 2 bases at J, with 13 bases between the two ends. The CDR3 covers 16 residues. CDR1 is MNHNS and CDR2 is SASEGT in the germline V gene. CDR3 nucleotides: TGTGCCAGCAGTGAACTTGGGGGGGTGGGCAATCAGCCCCAGCATTTT. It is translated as CASSELGGVGNQPQHF.

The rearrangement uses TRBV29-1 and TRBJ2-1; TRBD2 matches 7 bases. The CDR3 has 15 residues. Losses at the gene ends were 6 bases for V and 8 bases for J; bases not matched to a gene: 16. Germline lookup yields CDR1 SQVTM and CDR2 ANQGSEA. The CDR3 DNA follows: TGCAGCGTCGTCCTGGGCCAGGGAGGGATCGATGAGCAGTTCTTC. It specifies CSVVLGQGGIDEQFF.

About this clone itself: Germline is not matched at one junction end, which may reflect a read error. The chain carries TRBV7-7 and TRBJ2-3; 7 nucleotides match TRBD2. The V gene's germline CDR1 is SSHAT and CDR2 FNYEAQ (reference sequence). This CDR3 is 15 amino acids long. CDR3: CASSFSGGNTDTQYF. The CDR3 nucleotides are TGTGCTAGCAGCTTTTCCGGGGGGAACACAGATACGCAGTATTTT.

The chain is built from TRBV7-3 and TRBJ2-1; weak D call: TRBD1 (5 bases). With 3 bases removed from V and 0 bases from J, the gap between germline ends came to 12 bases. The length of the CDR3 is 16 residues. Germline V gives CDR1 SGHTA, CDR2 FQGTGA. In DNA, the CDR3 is TGTGCCAGCAGCTTGGGGCCTGGAAGCTCCTACAATGAGCAGTTCTTC. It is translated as CASSLGPGSSYNEQFF. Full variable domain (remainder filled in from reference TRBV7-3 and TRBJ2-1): GAGVSQTPSNKVTEKGKYVELRCDPISGHTALYWYRQSLGQGPEFLIYFQGTGAADDSGLPNDRFFAVRPEGSVSTLKIQRTERGDSAVYLCASSLGPGSSYNEQFFGPGTRLTVL.

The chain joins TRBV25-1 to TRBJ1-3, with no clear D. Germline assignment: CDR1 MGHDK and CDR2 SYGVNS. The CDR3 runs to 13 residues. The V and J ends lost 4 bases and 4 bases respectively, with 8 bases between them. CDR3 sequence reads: CASSGPGGNTIYF. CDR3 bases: TGTGCCAGCAGTGGTCCAGGAGGAAACACCATATATTTT.

This CDR3 reads CASRSSGGYQETQYF. The CDR3 coding sequence is TGTGCCAGCAGGTCTAGCGGGGGGTACCAAGAGACCCAGTACTTC. The chain recombines TRBV2 with TRBJ2-5; TRBD2 aligns across 11 bases. The CDR3 covers 15 residues. The ends lost 6 bases at V and 0 bases at J; junction bases unmatched: 3. Germline-derived CDR1 and CDR2 are SNHLY and FYNNEI.

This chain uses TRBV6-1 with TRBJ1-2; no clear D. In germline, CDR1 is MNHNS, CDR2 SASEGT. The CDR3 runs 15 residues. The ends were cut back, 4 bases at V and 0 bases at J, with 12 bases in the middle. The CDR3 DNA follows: TGTGCCAGCAGTGTCTCCCTCGGGGCTAACTATGGCTACACCTTC. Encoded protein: CASSVSLGANYGYTF.

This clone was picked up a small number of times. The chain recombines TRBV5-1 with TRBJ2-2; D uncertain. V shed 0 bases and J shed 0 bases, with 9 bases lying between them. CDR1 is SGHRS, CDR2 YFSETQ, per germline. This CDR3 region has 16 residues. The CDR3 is CASSLADGANTGELFF. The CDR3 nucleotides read TGCGCCAGCAGCTTGGCCGACGGCGCGAACACCGGGGAGCTGTTTTTT.

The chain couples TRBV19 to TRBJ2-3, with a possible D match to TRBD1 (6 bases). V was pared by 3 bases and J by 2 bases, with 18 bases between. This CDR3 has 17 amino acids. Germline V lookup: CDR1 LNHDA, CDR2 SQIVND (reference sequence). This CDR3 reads CASSIPRGGGNTDTQYF. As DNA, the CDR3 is TGTGCCAGTAGTATCCCCCGAGGTGGGGGCAACACAGATACGCAGTATTTT.

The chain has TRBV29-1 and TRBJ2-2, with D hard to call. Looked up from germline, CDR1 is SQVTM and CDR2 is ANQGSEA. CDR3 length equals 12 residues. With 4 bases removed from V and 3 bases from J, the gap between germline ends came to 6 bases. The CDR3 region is CSVGTDTGELFF. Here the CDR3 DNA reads TGCAGCGTTGGTACGGACACCGGGGAGCTGTTTTTT.

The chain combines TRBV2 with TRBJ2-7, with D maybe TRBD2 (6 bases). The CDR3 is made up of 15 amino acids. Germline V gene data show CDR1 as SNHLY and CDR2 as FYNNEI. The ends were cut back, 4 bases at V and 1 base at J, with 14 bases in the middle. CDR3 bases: TGTGCCAGCAGTGCCCAGCCTAGCGCATCCTACGAGCAGTACTTC. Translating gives CASSAQPSASYEQYF.

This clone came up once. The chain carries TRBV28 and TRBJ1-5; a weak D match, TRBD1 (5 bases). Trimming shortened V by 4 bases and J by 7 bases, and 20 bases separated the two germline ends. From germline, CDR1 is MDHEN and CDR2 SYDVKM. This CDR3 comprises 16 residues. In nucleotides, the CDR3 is TGTGCCAGCAGTTCCCCCGACGCCGGGGGGTCCCAGCCCCAGCATTTT. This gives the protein CASSSPDAGGSQPQHF.

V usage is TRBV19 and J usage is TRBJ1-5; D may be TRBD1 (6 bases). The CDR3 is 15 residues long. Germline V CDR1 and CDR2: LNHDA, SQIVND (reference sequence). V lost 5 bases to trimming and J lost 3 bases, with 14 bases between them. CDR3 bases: TGTGCCAGTAGTGATGGACAGATGAACAATCAGCCCCAGCATTTT. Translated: CASSDGQMNNQPQHF.

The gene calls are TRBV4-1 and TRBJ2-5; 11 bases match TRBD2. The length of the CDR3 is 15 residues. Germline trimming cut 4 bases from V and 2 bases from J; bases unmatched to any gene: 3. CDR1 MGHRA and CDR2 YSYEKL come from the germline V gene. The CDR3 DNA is TGCGCCAGCAGCCCCGGGACTAGCGGACAAGAGACCCAGTACTTC. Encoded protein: CASSPGTSGQETQYF.

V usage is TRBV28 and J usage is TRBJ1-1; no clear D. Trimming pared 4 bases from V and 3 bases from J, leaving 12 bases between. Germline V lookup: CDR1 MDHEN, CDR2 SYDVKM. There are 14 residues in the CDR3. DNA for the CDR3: TGTGCCAGCAGTTCCCAGACCGATCACACTGAAGCTTTCTTT. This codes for CASSSQTDHTEAFF.

CDR3 bases: TGTGCCAGCAGCTTAGCGACGAGACAGGGGGCAGGTGGCTACACCTTC. This sequence encodes CASSLATRQGAGGYTF. The chain recombines TRBV7-2 with TRBJ1-2; 10 bases match TRBD1. V lost 0 bases and J lost 7; bases outside the gene matches: 8. Germline CDR1 and CDR2: SGHTA and FQGNSA. The CDR3 totals 16 residues.